Following are 13 T cell receptor beta chains from one sample sequenced in a study of tumor and adjacent non-tumor tissue in lung cancer. The library came from three nested PCR rounds adapted from ARM-PCR protocols. One entry per CDR3 protein, called by TCRdb with MiXCR from the multiplex PCR reads. The sample has under 150,000 distinct CDR3 sequences, about 71% seen once. No cell sorting was done before RNA was extracted from the tissue. Sample: lung tumor tissue. The receptors were gathered from a man in his sixties with small cell lung cancer.

Note on this clonotype: One junction end does not reproduce the germline sequence, and a read error may be involved. This chain's CDR3 is CANSDETGFRGTGELFF. In nucleotides, the CDR3 is TGTGCCAACAGTGACGAAACGGGGTTCCGAGGGACCGGGGAGCTGTTTTTT. The V call is TRBV24-1, the J call TRBJ2-2, with D possibly matching TRBD2 (5 bases). The germline gives CDR1 KGHDR, CDR2 SFDVKD. The CDR3 runs to 17 residues.

V is TRBV5-1 and J is TRBJ2-7; D is possibly TRBD1 (8 bases). V lost 4 bases and J lost 5, with 10 bases in between. The germline V gene has CDR1 SGHRS and CDR2 YFSETQ. This CDR3 comprises 12 residues. The CDR3 sequence is CASSTGGDEQYF. CDR3 DNA: TGCGCCAGCAGCACAGGGGGGGACGAGCAGTACTTC.

Notes on this clonotype: A much larger clone lies a single base off, so this may be a read error. The V gene is TRBV5-6, the J gene TRBJ2-5; TRBD2 agrees at 8 bases. From germline, CDR1 is SGHDT and CDR2 YYEEEE. CDR3 size: 14 residues. The CDR3 here is CASSLRTSRETRYF. The CDR3 DNA reads TGTGCCAGCAGTTTGAGGACTAGCCGGGAGACCCGGTACTTC.

This chain connects TRBV4-1 to TRBJ2-6; TRBD1 might be the D (6 bases). Trimming took off 4 bases at V and 4 bases at J, with 14 bases between the two ends. Germline CDR1 and CDR2: MGHRA and YSYEKL. This CDR3 comprises 16 residues. CDR3 loop: CASSLRGGTGANVLTF. CDR3 bases: TGCGCCAGCAGCCTAAGAGGGGGAACAGGGGCCAACGTCCTGACTTTC.

Notes on this clonotype: With a much larger clone just one base away, this may be a read error. The chain uses TRBV28 and TRBJ2-7; D is undetermined. The V end lost 2 bases, the J end lost 12 bases, and 14 bases lay between the germline ends. The CDR3 length is 12 residues. The germline CDR1 and CDR2 sequences are MDHEN and SYDVKM. CDR3 protein: CASSLRIPPLYF. In nucleotides, the CDR3 is TGTGCCAGCAGTTTAAGGATCCCCCCCCTGTACTTC.

The chain joins TRBV20-1 to TRBJ2-5; 9 bases are shared with TRBD2. The CDR3 is 17 amino acids. Germline CDR1 is DFQATT and CDR2 is SNEGSKA (reference sequence). CDR3 DNA: TGCAATGCCAACCAGCCTAGCGGGACTTCAGGTTATGGGACCCAGTACTTC. It specifies CNANQPSGTSGYGTQYF.

This chain links TRBV20-1 with TRBJ2-1; 9 bases are shared with TRBD1. Looked up from germline, CDR1 is DFQATT and CDR2 is SNEGSKA (reference sequence). This CDR3 region has 16 residues. V shed 7 bases, J shed 0 bases, and the junction held 10 bases outside the gene matches. The CDR3 here is CSVSGPGQGSYNEQFF. The CDR3 coding sequence is TGCAGTGTTAGCGGTCCGGGACAGGGCTCCTACAATGAGCAGTTCTTC.

The V and J genes are TRBV6-5 and TRBJ2-2; a possible D gene is TRBD2 (5 bases). The CDR3 consists of 15 residues. Trimming removed 8 bases at V and 8 bases at J, with 21 bases between. The germline V gene has CDR1 MNHEY and CDR2 SVGAGI. CDR3 sequence (DNA): TGTGCCAGCCGCCCCCCGGGATTCCGAGGGGGGGAGCTGTTTTTT. It specifies CASRPPGFRGGELFF.

Details on this clonotype: One base away lies a much larger clone, so this may be a sequencing read error. J is TRBJ1-2 and V is TRBV4-1; D gene uncertain. This CDR3 has 12 amino acids. V dropped 1 base and J dropped 6 bases, with 6 bases sitting between them. Germline V CDR1 and CDR2: MGHRA, YSYEKL. CDR3 nucleotides: TGCGCCAGCAGCCAAGTCACGGATGGCTACACCTTC. This codes for CASSQVTDGYTF.

As to this clonotype: A much larger clone differs by one base, so this may be a read error. The V and J genes are TRBV20-1 and TRBJ2-1; 7 nucleotides line up with TRBD1. From germline, CDR1 is DFQATT and CDR2 SNEGSKA (reference sequence). The length of the CDR3 is 12 residues. This chain's CDR3 is CSARQGASEQSF. The DNA of the CDR3 is TGCAGTGCGCGACAGGGTGCGAGTGAGCAGTCCTTC.

This clonotype was observed once. A much larger clone differs from this one at a single base, so this may be a read error. The genes are TRBV5-1 and TRBJ1-2; 9 bases align to TRBD1. The CDR3 consists of 17 residues. CDR1 SGHRS and CDR2 YFSETQ come from the germline V gene. The CDR3 DNA is TGCGCCAGCAGCTCCCCCGGGACAGGGCCCCGGGGCTATGACTACACCTTC. This codes for CASSSPGTGPRGYDYTF. Variable domain in full (rest from reference TRBV5-1 and TRBJ1-2): KAGVTQTPRYLIKTRGQQVTLSCSPISGHRSVSWYQQTPGQGLQFLFEYFSETQRNKGNFPGRFSGRQFSNSRSEMNVSTLELGDSALYLCASSSPGTGPRGYDYTFGSGTRLTVV.

In regard to this clonotype: A much larger clone lies one base from this, so it may be a read error. Here the CDR3 DNA reads TGTGTCAGCAGTGGTGGGGACAACTTTTACAATGAGCAGTTCTTC. Amino acid sequence: CVSSGGDNFYNEQFF. The J gene is TRBJ2-1, the V gene TRBV6-1, with TRBD1 as a possible D gene (6 bases). This CDR3 is 15 amino acids long. Germline CDR1 and CDR2: MNHNS and SASEGT.

Of note for this clonotype: One junction end does not reproduce the germline sequence, and a read error may be involved. This sequence joins TRBV11-2 and TRBJ2-7, with 8 bases fitting TRBD2. CDR3 size: 12 residues. Looked up from germline, CDR1 is SGHAT and CDR2 is FQNNGV. DNA of the CDR3: TGTGTCAGCAGCGCCGGGGGGGGAGAGCAGTACTTC. This translates into CVSSAGGGEQYF. The variable domain in full, completed from reference TRBV11-2 and TRBJ2-7, reads EAGVAQSPRYKIIEKRQSVAFWCNPISGHATLYWYQQILGQGPKLLIQFQNNGVVDDSQLPKDRFSAERLKGVDSTLKIQPAKLEDSAVYLCVSSAGGGEQYFGPGTRLTVT.